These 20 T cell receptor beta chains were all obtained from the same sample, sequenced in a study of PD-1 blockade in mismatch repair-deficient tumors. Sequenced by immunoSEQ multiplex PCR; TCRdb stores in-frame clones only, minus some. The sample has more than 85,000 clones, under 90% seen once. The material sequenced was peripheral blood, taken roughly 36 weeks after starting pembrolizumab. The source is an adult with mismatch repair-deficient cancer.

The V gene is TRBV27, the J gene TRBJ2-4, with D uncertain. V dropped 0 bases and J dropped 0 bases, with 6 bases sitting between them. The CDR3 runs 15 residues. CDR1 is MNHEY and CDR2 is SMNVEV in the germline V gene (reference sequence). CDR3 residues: CASSLSWGAKNIQYF. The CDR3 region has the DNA TGTGCCAGCAGTTTATCGTGGGGAGCCAAAAACATTCAGTACTTC.

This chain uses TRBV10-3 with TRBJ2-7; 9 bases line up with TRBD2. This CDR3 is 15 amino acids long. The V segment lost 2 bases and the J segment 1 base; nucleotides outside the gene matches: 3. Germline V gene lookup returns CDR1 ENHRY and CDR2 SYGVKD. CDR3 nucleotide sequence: TGTGCCATCAGTGAGATAGCGGGAGAGTCCTACGAGCAGTACTTC. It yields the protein CAISEIAGESYEQYF.

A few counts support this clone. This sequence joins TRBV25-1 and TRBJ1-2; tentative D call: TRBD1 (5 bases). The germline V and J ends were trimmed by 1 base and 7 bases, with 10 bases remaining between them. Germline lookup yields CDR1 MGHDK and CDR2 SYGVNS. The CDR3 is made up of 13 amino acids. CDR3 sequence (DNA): TGTGCCAGCAGTGAATTCGGGGGAAGTGGCTACACCTTC. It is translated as CASSEFGGSGYTF.

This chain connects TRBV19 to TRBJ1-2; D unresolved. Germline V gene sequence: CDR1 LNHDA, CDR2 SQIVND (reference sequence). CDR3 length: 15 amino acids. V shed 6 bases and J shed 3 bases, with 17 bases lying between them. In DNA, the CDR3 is TGTGCCAGTAGAACGGGTCTGGGGAAAGACTATGGCTACACCTTC. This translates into CASRTGLGKDYGYTF.

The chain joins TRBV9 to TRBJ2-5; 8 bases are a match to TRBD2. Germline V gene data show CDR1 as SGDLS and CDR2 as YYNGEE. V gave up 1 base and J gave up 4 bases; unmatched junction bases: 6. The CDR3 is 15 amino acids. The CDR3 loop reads CASSVTSLAGETQYF. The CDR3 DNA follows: TGTGCCAGCAGCGTAACCAGTCTAGCGGGAGAGACCCAGTACTTC.

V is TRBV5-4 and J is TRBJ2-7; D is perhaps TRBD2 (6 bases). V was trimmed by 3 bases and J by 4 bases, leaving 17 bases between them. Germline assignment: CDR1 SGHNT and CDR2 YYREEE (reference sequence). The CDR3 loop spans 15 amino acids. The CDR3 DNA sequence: TGTGCCAGCAGCTCCCTTGGCGGGAATATGTACGAGCAGTACTTC. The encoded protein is CASSSLGGNMYEQYF.

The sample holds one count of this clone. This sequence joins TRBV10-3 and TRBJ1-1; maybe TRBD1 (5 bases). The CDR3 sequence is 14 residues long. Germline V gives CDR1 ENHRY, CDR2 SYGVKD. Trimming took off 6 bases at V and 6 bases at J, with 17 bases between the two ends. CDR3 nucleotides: TGTGCCATCAGCCCCGGGACCGTCAAGCCTGAAGCTTTCTTT. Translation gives CAISPGTVKPEAFF.

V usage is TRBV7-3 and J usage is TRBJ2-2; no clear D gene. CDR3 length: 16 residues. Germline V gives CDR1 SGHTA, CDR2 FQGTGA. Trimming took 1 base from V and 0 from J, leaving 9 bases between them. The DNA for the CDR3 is TGTGCCAGCAGCTTAAAGGCCCAGTCGAACACCGGGGAGCTGTTTTTT. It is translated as CASSLKAQSNTGELFF. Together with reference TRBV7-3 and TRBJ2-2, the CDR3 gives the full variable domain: GAGVSQTPSNKVTEKGKYVELRCDPISGHTALYWYRQSLGQGPEFLIYFQGTGAADDSGLPNDRFFAVRPEGSVSTLKIQRTERGDSAVYLCASSLKAQSNTGELFFGEGSRLTVL.

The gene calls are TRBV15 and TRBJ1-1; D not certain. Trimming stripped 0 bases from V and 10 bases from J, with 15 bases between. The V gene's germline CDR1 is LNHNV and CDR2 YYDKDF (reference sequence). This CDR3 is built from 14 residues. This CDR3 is CATSREKEELVAFF. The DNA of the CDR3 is TGTGCCACCAGCAGAGAGAAGGAGGAGCTTGTAGCTTTCTTT.

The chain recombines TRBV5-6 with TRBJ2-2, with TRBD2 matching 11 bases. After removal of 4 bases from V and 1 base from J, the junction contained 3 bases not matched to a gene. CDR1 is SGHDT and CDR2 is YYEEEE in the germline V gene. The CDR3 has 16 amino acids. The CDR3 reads CASSLTSGGNTGELFF. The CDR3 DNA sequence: TGTGCCAGCAGCCTTACTAGCGGGGGGAACACCGGGGAGCTGTTTTTT.

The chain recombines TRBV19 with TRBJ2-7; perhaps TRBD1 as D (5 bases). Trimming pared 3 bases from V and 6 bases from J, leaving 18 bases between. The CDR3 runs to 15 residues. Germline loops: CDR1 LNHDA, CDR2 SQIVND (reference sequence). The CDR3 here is CASSMFQGLAGEQYF. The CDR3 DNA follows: TGTGCCAGTAGTATGTTCCAGGGCTTAGCAGGCGAGCAGTACTTC.

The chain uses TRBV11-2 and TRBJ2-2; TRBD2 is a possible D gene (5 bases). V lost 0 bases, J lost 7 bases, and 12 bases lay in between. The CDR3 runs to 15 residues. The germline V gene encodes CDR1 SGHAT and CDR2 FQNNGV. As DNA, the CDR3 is TGTGCCAGCAGCTTAGATGAGGGCCTTATCGGGGAGCTGTTTTTT. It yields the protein CASSLDEGLIGELFF. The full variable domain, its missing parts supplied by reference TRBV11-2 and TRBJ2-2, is EAGVAQSPRYKIIEKRQSVAFWCNPISGHATLYWYQQILGQGPKLLIQFQNNGVVDDSQLPKDRFSAERLKGVDSTLKIQPAKLEDSAVYLCASSLDEGLIGELFFGEGSRLTVL.

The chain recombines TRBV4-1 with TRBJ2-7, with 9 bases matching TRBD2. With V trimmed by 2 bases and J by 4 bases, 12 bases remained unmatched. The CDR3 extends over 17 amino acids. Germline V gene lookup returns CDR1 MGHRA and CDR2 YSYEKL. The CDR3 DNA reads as TGCGCCAGCAGCCAAAGGCTAGCGGGATCCTCCTATTACGAGCAGTACTTC. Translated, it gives CASSQRLAGSSYYEQYF.

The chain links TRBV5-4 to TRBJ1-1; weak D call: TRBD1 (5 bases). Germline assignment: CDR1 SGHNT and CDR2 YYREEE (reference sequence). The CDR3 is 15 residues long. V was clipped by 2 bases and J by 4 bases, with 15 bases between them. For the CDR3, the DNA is TGTGCCAGCAGCTTTAATAGGGAAGGGACCACTGAAGCTTTCTTT. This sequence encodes CASSFNREGTTEAFF.

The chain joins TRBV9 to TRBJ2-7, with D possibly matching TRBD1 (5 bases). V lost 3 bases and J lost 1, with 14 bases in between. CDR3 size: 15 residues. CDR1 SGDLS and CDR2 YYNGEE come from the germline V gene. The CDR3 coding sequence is TGTGCCAGCAGCGCGAGCCCCGGACAATCCTACGAGCAGTACTTC. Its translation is CASSASPGQSYEQYF.

The CDR3 spells CASSPTGGRTEAFF. The DNA of the CDR3 is TGTGCCAGCAGCCCAACAGGGGGAAGGACTGAAGCTTTCTTT. V is TRBV2 and J is TRBJ1-1, with 8 bases that match TRBD1. CDR1 and CDR2 from the germline V gene are SNHLY and FYNNEI. After removal of 6 bases from V and 5 bases from J, the junction contained 8 bases not matched to a gene. This CDR3 is built from 14 residues.

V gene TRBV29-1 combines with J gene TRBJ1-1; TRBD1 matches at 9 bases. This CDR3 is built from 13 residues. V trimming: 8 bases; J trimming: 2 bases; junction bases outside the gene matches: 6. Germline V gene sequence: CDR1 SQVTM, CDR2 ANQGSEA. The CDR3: CSTGTGHNTEAFF. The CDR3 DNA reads TGCAGCACCGGGACAGGGCATAACACTGAAGCTTTCTTT.

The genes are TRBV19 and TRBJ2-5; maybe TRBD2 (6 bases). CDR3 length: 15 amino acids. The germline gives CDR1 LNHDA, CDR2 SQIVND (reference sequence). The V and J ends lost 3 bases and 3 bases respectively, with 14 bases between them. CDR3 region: CASSIAPGLKETQYF. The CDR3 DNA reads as TGTGCCAGTAGTATCGCGCCGGGACTCAAAGAGACCCAGTACTTC. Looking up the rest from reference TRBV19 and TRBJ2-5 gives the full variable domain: DGGITQSPKYLFRKEGQNVTLSCEQNLNHDAMYWYRQDPGQGLRLIYYSQIVNDFQKGDIAEGYSVSREKKESFPLTVTSAQKNPTAFYLCASSIAPGLKETQYFGPGTRLLVL.

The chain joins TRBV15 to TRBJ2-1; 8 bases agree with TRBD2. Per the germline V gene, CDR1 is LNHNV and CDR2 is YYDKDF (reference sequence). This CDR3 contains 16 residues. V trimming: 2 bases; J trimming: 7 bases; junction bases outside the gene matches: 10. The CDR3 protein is CATSRPEPGGRNEQFF. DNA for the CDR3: TGTGCCACCAGCAGACCTGAACCGGGAGGGAGAAATGAGCAGTTCTTC.

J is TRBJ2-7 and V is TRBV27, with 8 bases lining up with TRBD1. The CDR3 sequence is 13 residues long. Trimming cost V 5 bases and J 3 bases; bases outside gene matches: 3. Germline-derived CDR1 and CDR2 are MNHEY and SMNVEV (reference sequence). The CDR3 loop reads CASSQGAHYEQYF. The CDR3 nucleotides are TGTGCCAGCAGTCAGGGGGCCCACTACGAGCAGTACTTC.